This TCR beta chain emerged from a study of blood T cell repertoires in COVID-19. Study-level background: From the United States, Italy and Spain came samples of acute and convalescent COVID-19. From T cells, B-cell-depleted T cells, or PBMCs came the material, which was cDNA or gDNA.

Per the germline V gene, CDR1 is MNHEY and CDR2 is SMNVEV (reference sequence). Trimming removed 2 bases at V and 2 bases at J, with 8 bases between. There are 14 residues in the CDR3. Authors' data handling: From reference gene primer amplification, estimates of nucleated cell counts were derived. Produced via immunoSEQ multiplex PCR; TCRdb's table is partial and in-frame only. For V, J and clone size, that table is used; D and trimming come from the DNA. The table records some 78,000 clones, roughly 90% of them present only once. This clone occurred once. This TCR was recovered from a man between 65 and 85 years old with active or convalescent COVID-19. Material for sequencing was peripheral blood. The chain recombines TRBV27 with TRBJ2-3; D call uncertain. DNA of the CDR3: TGTGCCAGCAGTTTACGCCTAATCACAGATACGCAGTATTTT. Its protein is CASSLRLITDTQYF.